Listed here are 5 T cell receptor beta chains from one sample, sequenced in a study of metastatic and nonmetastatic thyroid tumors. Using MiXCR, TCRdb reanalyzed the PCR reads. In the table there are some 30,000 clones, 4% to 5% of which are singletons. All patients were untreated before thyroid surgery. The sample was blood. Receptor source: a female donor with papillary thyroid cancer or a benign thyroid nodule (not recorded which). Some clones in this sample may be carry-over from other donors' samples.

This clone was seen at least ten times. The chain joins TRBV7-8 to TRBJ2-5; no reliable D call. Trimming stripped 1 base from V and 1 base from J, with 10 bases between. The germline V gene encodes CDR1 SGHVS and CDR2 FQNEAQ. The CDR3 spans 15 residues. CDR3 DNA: TGTGCCAGCAGCTTAGTTGGGAACTTCCAAGAGACCCAGTACTTC. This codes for CASSLVGNFQETQYF.

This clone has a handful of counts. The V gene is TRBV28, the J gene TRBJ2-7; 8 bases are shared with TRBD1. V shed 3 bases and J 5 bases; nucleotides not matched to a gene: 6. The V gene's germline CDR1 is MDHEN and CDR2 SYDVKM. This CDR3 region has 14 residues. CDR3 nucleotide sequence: TGTGCCAGCAGTTTTAGCAGGGGGCGGGACGAGCAGTACTTC. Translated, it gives CASSFSRGRDEQYF.

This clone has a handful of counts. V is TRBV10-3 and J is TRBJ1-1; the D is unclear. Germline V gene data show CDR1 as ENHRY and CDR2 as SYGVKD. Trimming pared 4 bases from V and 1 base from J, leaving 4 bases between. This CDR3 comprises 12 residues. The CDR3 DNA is TGTGCCATCAGTGGGGGGAACACTGAAGCTTTCTTT. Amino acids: CAISGGNTEAFF.

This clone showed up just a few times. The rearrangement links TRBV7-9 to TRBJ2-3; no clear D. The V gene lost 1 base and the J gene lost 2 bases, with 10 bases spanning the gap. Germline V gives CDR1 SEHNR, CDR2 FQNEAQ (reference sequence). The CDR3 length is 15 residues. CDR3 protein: CASSLGTSDTDTQYF. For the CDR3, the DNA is TGTGCCAGCAGCTTAGGGACCAGCGACACAGATACGCAGTATTTT.

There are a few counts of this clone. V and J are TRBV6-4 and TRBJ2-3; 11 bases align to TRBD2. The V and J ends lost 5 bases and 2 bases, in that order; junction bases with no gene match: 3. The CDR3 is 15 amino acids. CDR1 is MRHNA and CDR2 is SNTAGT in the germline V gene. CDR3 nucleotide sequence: TGTGCCAGCAGTACACTAGCGGGAGACACAGATACGCAGTATTTT. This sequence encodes CASSTLAGDTDTQYF.